This TCR beta chain was recovered during a study of identical twins. Trimming left V 5 bases short and J 5 bases short, with 13 bases between. There are 13 residues in the CDR3. Germline CDR1 and CDR2: MDHEN and SYDVKM. Only a few counts were recorded for this clonotype. The antigen is not known. Study-wide points: For out-of-frame alpha sequences shared by twins, low generation probability was in excess. Modelling underestimated the level of out-of-frame TCR alpha sharing observed in monozygotic twins. In drawing conclusions, the study used cross-sectional statistical analysis and did not follow the same donors.

Healthy Caucasians supplied all donations. One entry per CDR3 protein, called by TCRdb with MiXCR from the 5' RACE reads. The sample has under 300,000 distinct CDR3 sequences; about 8.3% are singletons. The sample also formed part of further work on yellow fever vaccine responses in identical twins.

The J gene is TRBJ2-7, the V gene TRBV28; D perhaps matches TRBD1 (6 bases). Sequenced sample: CD8+ T cells sorted from blood. The source of this sequence is a woman between 18 and 30 years old in good health. CDR3 in DNA: TGTGCCAGCAGTCCACAGGGTCTCGACGAGCAGTACTTC. Translating gives CASSPQGLDEQYF.